Listed here are 22 T cell receptor beta chains from one sample, sequenced in a study of early T cells in non-severe SARS-CoV-2 infection. TCRdb itself ran the 5' RACE reads through MiXCR, one entry per CDR3 protein. The repertoire has under 35,000 distinct CDR3 sequences, about 4.9% of them found once; the top ten carry 21%. The specimen was whole blood. The source is an adult who was a healthcare worker with PCR-confirmed SARS-CoV-2 infection or an uninfected control (not recorded which).

In its sample, this clonotype was seen many times. The genes are TRBV7-9 and TRBJ1-1, with D perhaps matching TRBD1 (5 bases). The ends were cut back, 2 bases at V and 4 bases at J, with 14 bases in the middle. This CDR3 spans 15 amino acids. CDR1 is SEHNR, CDR2 FQNEAQ, per germline (reference sequence). CDR3 loop: CASSLSGQGVTEAFF. As DNA, the CDR3 is TGTGCCAGCAGCTTAAGTGGGCAGGGAGTCACTGAAGCTTTCTTT.

The chain uses TRBV5-6 and TRBJ2-1; perhaps TRBD2 as D (7 bases). Germline V gives CDR1 SGHDT, CDR2 YYEEEE. The CDR3 loop spans 16 amino acids. The V end lost 4 bases, the J end lost 7 bases, and 21 bases lay between the germline ends. In DNA, the CDR3 is TGTGCCAGCAGCCCTGCCCTCCTAGCGGACAGAAATGAGCAGTTCTTC. Encoded protein: CASSPALLADRNEQFF.

The gene calls are TRBV7-9 and TRBJ2-5; D call uncertain. The V end was cut by 0 bases, the J end by 5 bases, with 16 bases between. Germline V gives CDR1 SEHNR, CDR2 FQNEAQ (reference sequence). This CDR3 contains 16 residues. Here the CDR3 DNA reads TGTGCCAGCAGCTTAGCGGGCAGACCGACTCCGGAGACCCAGTACTTC. Amino acids: CASSLAGRPTPETQYF.

The CDR3 loop is CASSLGTGVFGELFF. The CDR3 DNA sequence: TGCGCCAGCAGCTTGGGGACAGGGGTTTTCGGGGAGCTGTTTTTT. The V call is TRBV5-1, the J call TRBJ2-2, with 9 bases matching TRBD1. The CDR3 runs to 15 residues. J lost 7 bases, V lost 0 bases, and 4 bases had no gene match. The germline CDR1 and CDR2 sequences are SGHRS and YFSETQ.

The chain combines TRBV11-2 with TRBJ2-5; 9 nucleotides agree with TRBD2. Unmatched junction bases numbered 11, after V lost 4 bases and J lost 5 bases. The CDR3 covers 16 residues. The germline CDR1 and CDR2 sequences are SGHAT and FQNNGV. CDR3 loop: CASSSSLAGVGETQYF. CDR3 DNA sequence: TGTGCCAGCAGCTCAAGCTTAGCGGGAGTTGGGGAGACCCAGTACTTC.

The chain joins TRBV7-3 to TRBJ2-5; TRBD2 agrees at 10 bases. This CDR3 is 15 amino acids long. The V gene end was trimmed by 5 bases and the J gene end by 5 bases; junction bases not matched to a gene: 8. Germline CDR1 and CDR2: SGHTA and FQGTGA. The CDR3 nucleotides read TGTGCCAGCAGCGCAAGCGGGAGGGCCGGTGAGACCCAGTACTTC. It encodes CASSASGRAGETQYF.

At least ten counts were recorded for this clonotype. The chain employs TRBV5-1 and TRBJ1-4; the match to TRBD1 covers 7 bases. V trimming: 4 bases; J trimming: 4 bases; junction bases outside the gene matches: 7. CDR1 is SGHRS and CDR2 is YFSETQ in the germline V gene. The CDR3 is 15 residues long. The CDR3 loop is CASSIRTGYNEKLFF. For the CDR3, the DNA is TGCGCCAGCAGCATAAGGACAGGCTATAATGAAAAACTGTTTTTT.

Remarks on this clonotype: The junction differs from germline at one of its ends, possibly a read error. J is TRBJ2-1 and V is TRBV7-8; 7 nucleotides agree with TRBD1. This CDR3 is built from 17 residues. The germline V gene has CDR1 SGHVS and CDR2 FQNEAQ. The CDR3 sequence: CASTLRVRDSSYNEQFF. The DNA for the CDR3 is TGTGCCAGCACCTTACGGGTTAGGGACAGCTCCTACAATGAGCAGTTCTTC.

In its sample, this clonotype was seen many times. The chain joins TRBV19 to TRBJ1-2, with TRBD1 matching over 7 bases. The CDR3 contains 15 residues. Germline V lookup: CDR1 LNHDA, CDR2 SQIVND (reference sequence). V gave up 3 bases and J gave up 5 bases; unmatched junction bases: 9. CDR3 region: CASSMETGSGYGYTF. For the CDR3, the DNA is TGTGCCAGTAGTATGGAGACAGGGTCGGGATATGGCTACACCTTC.

This clonotype was observed a handful of times. The chain joins TRBV19 to TRBJ2-1, with a tentative D call TRBD1 (5 bases). Germline CDR1 reads LNHDA; CDR2 reads SQIVND (reference sequence). V was cut by 9 bases and J by 0 bases, with 12 bases left in between. This CDR3 has 14 amino acids. The CDR3 loop is CASQQDRSYNEQFF. CDR3 DNA sequence: TGTGCCAGCCAACAGGACCGCTCCTACAATGAGCAGTTCTTC.

In its sample, this clonotype was seen many times. The chain combines TRBV28 with TRBJ2-3; 8 nucleotides match TRBD2. Losses at the gene ends were 4 bases for V and 4 bases for J; bases not matched to a gene: 4. The CDR3 extends over 14 amino acids. In germline, CDR1 is MDHEN, CDR2 SYDVKM. The CDR3: CASSSSGSADTQYF. The CDR3 DNA is TGTGCCAGCAGTTCCAGCGGGAGTGCAGATACGCAGTATTTT.

This clonotype was counted many times. V and J are TRBV3-1 and TRBJ1-4; the match to TRBD1 covers 9 bases. The V gene end was trimmed by 4 bases and the J gene end by 8 bases; junction bases not matched to a gene: 8. CDR1 and CDR2 (germline): LGHDT, YNNKEL (reference sequence). This CDR3 has 15 residues. The CDR3 DNA follows: TGTGCCAGCAGCCTATCCAACAGGGGGCGCGAAAAACTGTTTTTT. Translation: CASSLSNRGREKLFF.

This clonotype was seen a few times. V is TRBV7-2 and J is TRBJ1-1; D gene uncertain. This CDR3 has 13 amino acids. CDR1 and CDR2 (germline): SGHTA, FQGNSA. Trimming left V 1 base short and J 3 bases short, with 6 bases between. This CDR3 is CASSLDADTEAFF. The CDR3 DNA follows: TGTGCCAGCAGCTTAGACGCGGACACTGAAGCTTTCTTT.

Ten or more counts support this clonotype. The junction does not match germline at one end; this may be a read error. The rearrangement joins TRBV5-6 to TRBJ1-1; maybe TRBD1 (5 bases). Germline V lookup: CDR1 SGHDT, CDR2 YYEEEE. The CDR3 loop spans 13 amino acids. The CDR3 sequence: CATSRDLNTEAFF. The CDR3 nucleotides are TGTGCCACCAGCCGGGACCTTAACACTGAAGCTTTCTTT.

The rearrangement joins TRBV11-2 to TRBJ2-1, with D possibly matching TRBD1 (6 bases). This CDR3 contains 14 residues. Germline CDR1 and CDR2: SGHAT and FQNNGV. V shed 8 bases and J shed 0 bases, with 11 bases lying between them. CDR3 in DNA: TGTGCCAGCTCTCCCAGGGGCTCCTACAATGAGCAGTTCTTC. This gives the protein CASSPRGSYNEQFF. Based on the CDR3 plus reference TRBV11-2 and TRBJ2-1, the full variable domain is EAGVAQSPRYKIIEKRQSVAFWCNPISGHATLYWYQQILGQGPKLLIQFQNNGVVDDSQLPKDRFSAERLKGVDSTLKIQPAKLEDSAVYLCASSPRGSYNEQFFGPGTRLTVL.

This clonotype was counted at least ten times. The gene calls are TRBV2 and TRBJ2-7, with 14 bases lining up with TRBD2. The ends lost 2 bases at V and 5 bases at J; junction bases unmatched: 2. The germline gives CDR1 SNHLY, CDR2 FYNNEI. This CDR3 spans 15 amino acids. The CDR3 DNA reads TGTGCCAGCAGTGAACCGGGACTAGCGGGAGACGAGCAGTACTTC. Its translation: CASSEPGLAGDEQYF.

The chain joins TRBV5-1 to TRBJ2-2; a weak D match, TRBD2 (6 bases). This CDR3 has 15 amino acids. V was cut by 2 bases and J by 5 bases, with 13 bases left in between. In germline, CDR1 is SGHRS, CDR2 YFSETQ. In DNA form, the CDR3 reads TGCGCCAGCAGCTTAACCCCCGGACTAACCGGGGAGCTGTTTTTT. This gives the protein CASSLTPGLTGELFF.

The chain combines TRBV4-2 with TRBJ2-1, with 7 bases identical to TRBD2. V dropped 5 bases and J dropped 5; count of bases not matched to a gene: 12. The CDR3 consists of 16 residues. Germline CDR1 is LGHNA and CDR2 is YNFKEQ. The CDR3 region is CASSEGGDYLNNEQFF. For the CDR3, the DNA is TGTGCCAGCAGCGAAGGTGGGGACTACCTAAACAATGAGCAGTTCTTC.

The table lists this clonotype with many counts. The V gene is TRBV7-3, the J gene TRBJ2-1; no definite D call. V was trimmed by 1 base and J by 5 bases, leaving 6 bases between them. The CDR3 runs 13 residues. CDR1 and CDR2 from the germline V gene are SGHTA and FQGTGA. As DNA, the CDR3 is TGTGCCAGCAGCTTAAACAGCCACAATGAGCAGTTCTTC. This translates into CASSLNSHNEQFF.

This clonotype occurred many times. This rearrangement joins TRBV4-3 to TRBJ2-3; possibly TRBD2 for D (7 bases). V shed 3 bases and J shed 9 bases, with 16 bases lying between them. Germline CDR1 and CDR2: LGHNA and YSLEER. This CDR3 is built from 14 residues. This chain's CDR3 is CASSQESGTYTQYF. In DNA form, the CDR3 reads TGCGCCAGCAGCCAGGAAAGCGGGACATACACGCAGTATTTT.

This clonotype was seen many times. The chain links TRBV20-1 to TRBJ2-1; TRBD2 might be the D (7 bases). The germline V and J ends were trimmed by 6 bases and 10 bases, with 22 bases remaining between them. The CDR3 is 14 amino acids. Germline V gene sequence: CDR1 DFQATT, CDR2 SNEGSKA (reference sequence). The CDR3 region is CSAPTGMRGTEQFF. The CDR3 region has the DNA TGCAGTGCCCCCACCGGCATGCGGGGGACAGAGCAGTTCTTC.

This chain links TRBV4-3 with TRBJ2-2; D gene unclear. The germline gives CDR1 LGHNA, CDR2 YSLEER. V lost 0 bases to trimming and J lost 0 bases, with 14 bases between them. The CDR3 loop spans 18 amino acids. The CDR3 nucleotides are TGCGCCAGCAGCCAAGATAGTAGAGCAGGTTCGAACACCGGGGAGCTGTTTTTT. Translation: CASSQDSRAGSNTGELFF.